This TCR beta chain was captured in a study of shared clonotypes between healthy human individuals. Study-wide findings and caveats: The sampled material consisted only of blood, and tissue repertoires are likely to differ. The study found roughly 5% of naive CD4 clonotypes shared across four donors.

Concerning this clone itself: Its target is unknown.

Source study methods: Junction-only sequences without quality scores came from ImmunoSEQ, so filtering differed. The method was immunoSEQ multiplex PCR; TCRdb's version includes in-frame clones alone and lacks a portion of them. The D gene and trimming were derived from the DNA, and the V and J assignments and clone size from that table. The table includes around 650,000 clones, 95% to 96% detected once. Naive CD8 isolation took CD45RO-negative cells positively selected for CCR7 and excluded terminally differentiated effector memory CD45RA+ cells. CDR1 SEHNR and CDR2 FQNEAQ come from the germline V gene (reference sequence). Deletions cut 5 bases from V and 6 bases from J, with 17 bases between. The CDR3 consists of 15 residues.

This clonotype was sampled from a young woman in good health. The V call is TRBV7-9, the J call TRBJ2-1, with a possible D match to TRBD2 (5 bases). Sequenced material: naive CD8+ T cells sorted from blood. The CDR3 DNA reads TGTGCCAGCAGCCCTGGTTTGCGGGTTAGCAATGAGCAGTTCTTC. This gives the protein CASSPGLRVSNEQFF.